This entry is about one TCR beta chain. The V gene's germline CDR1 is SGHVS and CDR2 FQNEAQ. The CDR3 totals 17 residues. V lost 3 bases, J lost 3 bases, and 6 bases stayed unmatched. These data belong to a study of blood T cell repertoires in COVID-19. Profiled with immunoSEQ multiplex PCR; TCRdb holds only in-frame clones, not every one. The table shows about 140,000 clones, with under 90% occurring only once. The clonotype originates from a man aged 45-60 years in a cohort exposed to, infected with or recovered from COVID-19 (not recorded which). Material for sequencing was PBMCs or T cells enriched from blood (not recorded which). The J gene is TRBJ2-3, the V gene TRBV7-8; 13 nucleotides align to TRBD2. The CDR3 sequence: CASSLFTSGRGTDTQYF. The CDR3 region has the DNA TGTGCCAGCAGCTTGTTCACTAGCGGGAGGGGAACAGATACGCAGTATTTT.